Following are 17 T cell receptor beta chains from one sample sequenced in a study of T cells in Graves' hyperthyroidism and ophthalmopathy. RNA transcripts gave rise to amplified TCR beta CDR3 regions. Using the HTBI primer set, a first-round RT-PCR was run on the TCR CDR3. MiXCR, applied by TCRdb to the multiplex PCR reads, yields one record per CDR3 protein. The data show approximately 600,000 distinct CDR3 sequences, 15% to 20% seen once. Sequenced: blood. Source of these receptors: a woman aged 25 to 39 with Graves' hyperthyroidism.

This clonotype has a handful of counts. The rearrangement joins TRBV4-2 to TRBJ2-5; TRBD2 aligns across 8 bases. Germline-derived CDR1 and CDR2 are LGHNA and YNFKEQ. CDR3 size: 15 residues. V lost 1 base and J lost 3; bases outside the gene matches: 4. The CDR3 protein is CASSQAGLEEETQYF. The CDR3 DNA reads as TGTGCCAGCAGCCAAGCGGGACTAGAAGAAGAGACCCAGTACTTC.

This clonotype showed up many times. V is TRBV28 and J is TRBJ2-7, with TRBD2 matching over 11 bases. The trim removed 7 bases at V and 4 bases at J, leaving 6 bases unmatched. This CDR3 has 14 residues. CDR1 and CDR2 from the germline V gene are MDHEN and SYDVKM. In DNA form, the CDR3 reads TGTGCCAGCACCTCGGGACTAGCGGTATACGAGCAGTACTTC. Protein: CASTSGLAVYEQYF.

Concerning this clonotype itself: A read error may produce the germline difference seen at one junction end. The V and J genes are TRBV3-1 and TRBJ2-1, with D unresolved. From germline, CDR1 is LGHDT and CDR2 YNNKEL (reference sequence). CDR3 size: 11 residues. The CDR3 region is CVSSQVGEQFF. CDR3 in DNA: TGTGTCAGCAGCCAAGTAGGTGAGCAGTTCTTC.

The sample holds one count of this clonotype. This may stem from a read error, because a much larger clone lies one nucleotide away. This rearrangement joins TRBV20-1 to TRBJ2-7, with 11 bases aligning to TRBD1. The germline V gene encodes CDR1 DFQATT and CDR2 SNEGSKA (reference sequence). The CDR3 runs to 15 residues. V trimming: 8 bases; J trimming: 2 bases; junction bases outside the gene matches: 11. The CDR3 bases are TGCAGTACTCGAGGGGACAGGGGGACCCCCTACGAGCAGTACTTC. This codes for CSTRGDRGTPYEQYF.

Remarks on this clonotype: One end of the junction fails to match germline, which may point to a read error. J is TRBJ2-7 and V is TRBV7-6; D is perhaps TRBD1 (5 bases). Germline CDR1 is SGHVS and CDR2 is FNYEAQ. The CDR3 totals 16 residues. The CDR3 sequence is CTSSLEVTGRVYEQYF. The DNA of the CDR3 is TGTACCAGCAGCTTAGAGGTCACGGGCAGGGTTTACGAGCAGTACTTC.

This clonotype was observed many times. The J gene is TRBJ1-1, the V gene TRBV5-1; weak D call: TRBD1 (5 bases). CDR1 SGHRS and CDR2 YFSETQ come from the germline V gene. V was pared by 0 bases and J by 4 bases, with 7 bases between. The CDR3 loop spans 13 amino acids. The CDR3 nucleotides are TGCGCCAGCAGCTTGGGACAGTCCACTGAAGCTTTCTTT. Its protein is CASSLGQSTEAFF.

CDR3 bases: TGTGCCAGCAGCTTCACGCTCGGCAGGAACCACTATGGCTACACCTTC. This encodes CASSFTLGRNHYGYTF. The J gene is TRBJ1-2, the V gene TRBV5-4; D not certain. CDR1 and CDR2 (germline): SGHNT, YYREEE (reference sequence). CDR3 size: 16 residues. The V gene lost 2 bases and the J gene lost 3 bases, with 17 bases spanning the gap.

This clonotype was observed a handful of times. V is TRBV29-1 and J is TRBJ1-2; 7 nucleotides agree with TRBD1. This CDR3 spans 14 amino acids. The ends lost 7 bases at V and 6 bases at J; junction bases unmatched: 14. Germline V lookup: CDR1 SQVTM, CDR2 ANQGSEA. The CDR3 coding sequence is TGCAGCGCACCGTCAGGGACAGCGGTTGATGGCTACACCTTC. Translation: CSAPSGTAVDGYTF.

In the case of this clonotype: This may stem from a read error, because a much larger clone lies one nucleotide away. The V call is TRBV7-8, the J call TRBJ2-7, with D maybe TRBD2 (6 bases). Per the germline V gene, CDR1 is SGHVS and CDR2 is FQNEAQ. The CDR3 sequence is 13 residues long. CDR3 nucleotide sequence: TGTGCCGGCAGCTTAATCGGGGGAAGTGAGCAGTACTTC. This sequence encodes CAGSLIGGSEQYF.

This clonotype appeared many times. This rearrangement joins TRBV20-1 to TRBJ2-7, with TRBD2 identical over 14 bases. Losses at the gene ends were 0 bases for V and 0 bases for J; bases not matched to a gene: 7. In germline, CDR1 is DFQATT, CDR2 SNEGSKA (reference sequence). This CDR3 has 18 residues. CDR3 coding DNA: TGCAGTGCTAGAGACTCGGGACTAGCGGGAGCCCCCTCCTACGAGCAGTACTTC. Translated: CSARDSGLAGAPSYEQYF.

The rearrangement uses TRBV24-1 and TRBJ2-1, with TRBD2 matching 7 bases. V was pared by 1 base and J by 5 bases, with 7 bases of the junction left unmatched. Germline V gene data show CDR1 as KGHDR and CDR2 as SFDVKD. The CDR3 is made up of 16 amino acids. The CDR3 bases are TGTGCCACCAGTGATTTAGGAGCGGGGATAGACAATGAGCAGTTCTTC. Protein: CATSDLGAGIDNEQFF.

This clonotype has ten or more counts. The V and J genes are TRBV28 and TRBJ2-3; 7 nucleotides match TRBD1. CDR1 is MDHEN, CDR2 SYDVKM, per germline. V gave up 6 bases and J gave up 4 bases; unmatched junction bases: 7. The CDR3 has 14 amino acids. Here the CDR3 reads CASSGTGVADTQYF. The CDR3 region has the DNA TGTGCCAGCAGCGGAACAGGGGTGGCAGATACGCAGTATTTT.

This clonotype was detected ten times or more. V usage is TRBV11-2 and J usage is TRBJ2-5; D possibly corresponds to TRBD1 (6 bases). CDR1 and CDR2 from the germline V gene are SGHAT and FQNNGV. The CDR3 spans 14 residues. Trimming removed 3 bases from V and 5 bases from J, with 13 bases in between. Written as DNA, the CDR3 is TGTGCCAGCAGCTTTCCGACCCAGGGGGAGACCCAGTACTTC. It specifies CASSFPTQGETQYF.

This clonotype has a handful of counts. The DNA of the CDR3 is TGTGCCAGCTCACCACTAGACCGCGGACAGGGTTATGGCTACACCTTC. This codes for CASSPLDRGQGYGYTF. The chain has TRBV18 and TRBJ1-2; 8 nucleotides agree with TRBD1. After removal of 1 base from V and 5 bases from J, the junction contained 9 bases not matched to a gene. The length of the CDR3 is 16 residues. CDR1 KGHSH and CDR2 LQKENI come from the germline V gene.

This clonotype was detected ten times or more. Written as DNA, the CDR3 is TGTGCCAGCAGCCAAGATCTCGGCTGGTTTGATTCAGATACGCAGTATTTT. It specifies CASSQDLGWFDSDTQYF. This chain links TRBV3-1 with TRBJ2-3; D unclear. This CDR3 region has 17 residues. V lost 0 bases and J lost 4, with 17 bases in between. The germline gives CDR1 LGHDT, CDR2 YNNKEL (reference sequence).

In this sample, this clonotype turned up many times. The chain carries TRBV5-1 and TRBJ2-1; possibly TRBD2 for D (6 bases). Trimming shortened V by 1 base and J by 5 bases, and 19 bases separated the two germline ends. This CDR3 is 17 amino acids long. Germline CDR1 reads SGHRS; CDR2 reads YFSETQ. CDR3 region: CASSLLISQGLNNEQFF. For the CDR3, the DNA is TGCGCCAGCAGCTTGCTGATTTCCCAGGGACTTAACAATGAGCAGTTCTTC.

The chain couples TRBV20-1 to TRBJ2-1, with TRBD2 matching over 7 bases. Germline lookup yields CDR1 DFQATT and CDR2 SNEGSKA (reference sequence). The CDR3 loop spans 13 amino acids. J was trimmed by 2 bases and V by 5 bases; bases with no gene match: 3. The CDR3 reads CSAAGTTYNEQFF. The CDR3 DNA reads as TGCAGTGCTGCCGGGACTACCTACAATGAGCAGTTCTTC.